This entry lists 27 T cell receptor beta chains sequenced from one sample in a study of response to subunit inactivated influenza vaccine. TCRdb re-derived calls from the RT-PCR reads in MiXCR, one entry per CDR3 protein. Among more than 500,000 distinct CDR3 sequences listed, approximately 10% were seen once. Separately, the same data were catalogued under a study of T cells expressing NK-cell markers. From that paper: It was by 5'RACE template switching with UMIs that TCR beta cDNA was made.

This specimen was PBMCs from blood, taken on the day of vaccination. Receptor source: a man aged 45 to 65 who received an inactivated influenza vaccine.

The gene calls are TRBV20-1 and TRBJ2-5; 8 nucleotides line up with TRBD2. This CDR3 region has 15 residues. The trim removed 3 bases at V and 7 bases at J, leaving 13 bases unmatched. The germline CDR1 and CDR2 sequences are DFQATT and SNEGSKA (reference sequence). The CDR3 DNA sequence: TGCAGTGCTAGCAATCCGACTAGCGCTCTTGGGACCCAGTACTTC. As protein: CSASNPTSALGTQYF.

This clonotype has just a few counts. The gene calls are TRBV10-3 and TRBJ1-5, with 8 bases identical to TRBD1. Germline CDR1 ENHRY, CDR2 SYGVKD. This CDR3 has 16 residues. Trimming took 0 bases from V and 6 from J; bases not matched to a gene: 7. DNA for the CDR3: TGTGCCATCAGTGAGTCCGACAGGGGCGGAGGTCAGCCCCAGCATTTT. It encodes CAISESDRGGGQPQHF.

The rearrangement links TRBV29-1 to TRBJ2-1; 14 nucleotides align to TRBD2. From germline, CDR1 is SQVTM and CDR2 ANQGSEA. The CDR3 is made up of 14 amino acids. Trimming cost V 6 bases and J 8 bases; bases outside gene matches: 6. The CDR3: CSVKGLAGVYEQFF. DNA for the CDR3: TGCAGCGTGAAGGGACTAGCGGGAGTCTATGAGCAGTTCTTC.

This clonotype was seen a handful of times. The J gene is TRBJ2-3, the V gene TRBV4-3; 7 positions match TRBD2. V gave up 4 bases and J gave up 1 base; unmatched junction bases: 14. Germline CDR1 and CDR2: LGHNA and YSLEER. The CDR3 has 18 residues. The CDR3 coding sequence is TGCGCCAGCAGCCCCCACAAAACAGGACGGGGGGGCACAGATACGCAGTATTTT. Its protein is CASSPHKTGRGGTDTQYF.

In DNA form, the CDR3 reads TGCGCCAGCAGCCCGTCTCCGGGGGGCGCGGGAGTTGAGACCCAGTACTTC. Its protein is CASSPSPGGAGVETQYF. The chain links TRBV4-3 to TRBJ2-5, with a possible D match to TRBD2 (7 bases). Per germline, CDR1 LGHNA and CDR2 YSLEER. V was shortened by 4 bases and J by 5 bases, with 23 bases between the two germline ends. This CDR3 is built from 17 residues.

This clonotype was observed a handful of times. The V gene is TRBV4-1, the J gene TRBJ2-7, with D perhaps matching TRBD1 (5 bases). Trimming stripped 6 bases from V and 3 bases from J, with 12 bases between. From germline, CDR1 is MGHRA and CDR2 YSYEKL. The CDR3 spans 13 residues. The CDR3 protein is CASSQTDFYEQYF. The CDR3 bases are TGCGCCAGCAGTCAGACAGACTTCTACGAGCAGTACTTC.

The chain joins TRBV4-1 to TRBJ1-1, with D perhaps matching TRBD1 (6 bases). Trimming stripped 4 bases from V and 5 bases from J, with 14 bases between. The CDR3 runs 14 residues. Germline values: CDR1 MGHRA, CDR2 YSYEKL. CDR3 coding DNA: TGCGCCAGCAGCCGGAGGGGGGTATCGACTGAAGCTTTCTTT. It encodes CASSRRGVSTEAFF.

V usage is TRBV12-3 or TRBV12-4 and J usage is TRBJ1-1; D is perhaps TRBD1 (6 bases). Deletions cut 6 bases from V and 4 bases from J, with 12 bases between. The CDR3 extends over 13 amino acids. This CDR3 is CASRQGGGTEAFF. Here the CDR3 DNA reads TGTGCCAGCAGACAGGGCGGGGGCACTGAAGCTTTCTTT.

The chain carries TRBV12-3 or TRBV12-4 and TRBJ2-3; D is perhaps TRBD2 (6 bases). The CDR3 consists of 15 residues. V shed 8 bases and J shed 3 bases, with 18 bases lying between them. DNA of the CDR3: TGTGCCAGCCGCAGTCCGGCGGGGAGAACAGATACGCAGTATTTT. It is translated as CASRSPAGRTDTQYF.

The chain links TRBV29-1 to TRBJ2-7; D uncertain. Germline-derived CDR1 and CDR2 are SQVTM and ANQGSEA. The CDR3 runs to 13 residues. V was trimmed by 4 bases and J by 2 bases, leaving 12 bases between them. For the CDR3, the DNA is TGCAGCGTTGGACAAGGGTTTCCCTACGAGCAGTACTTC. Encoded protein: CSVGQGFPYEQYF.

This clonotype was seen only a few times. The chain is built from TRBV27 and TRBJ2-7; the D gene is possibly TRBD1 (6 bases). V gave up 2 bases and J gave up 2 bases, with 13 bases separating them. This CDR3 comprises 15 residues. CDR1 and CDR2 (germline): MNHEY, SMNVEV (reference sequence). The DNA for the CDR3 is TGTGCCAGCAGTTTAACAGGGCTTGGACCCTACGAGCAGTACTTC. It is translated as CASSLTGLGPYEQYF.

This clonotype was seen a handful of times. The rearrangement uses TRBV12-3 or TRBV12-4 and TRBJ2-7; 7 bases are a match to TRBD1. Trimming removed 5 bases from V and 1 base from J; junction bases left unmatched: 11. CDR3 length equals 16 residues. CDR3 residues: CASSRPGQRGSYEQYF. The CDR3 region has the DNA TGTGCCAGCAGTAGACCGGGACAGCGCGGGTCCTACGAGCAGTACTTC.

The chain uses TRBV6-2 or TRBV6-3 and TRBJ2-2, with TRBD1 matching 7 bases. Germline CDR1 reads MNHEY; CDR2 reads SVGEGT. The CDR3 runs 14 residues. Unmatched junction bases numbered 2, after V lost 2 bases and J lost 5 bases. CDR3 amino acids: CASSYRGRTGELFF. DNA for the CDR3: TGTGCCAGCAGTTACAGGGGGCGGACCGGGGAGCTGTTTTTT.

Only a few counts were recorded for this clonotype. The genes are TRBV7-2 and TRBJ2-2; 7 positions match TRBD2. The germline CDR1 and CDR2 sequences are SGHTA and FQGNSA. V was pared by 5 bases and J by 6 bases, with 9 bases of the junction left unmatched. The CDR3 sequence is 15 residues long. In DNA form, the CDR3 reads TGTGCCAGCAGCCCGGACGGTGGGAGGGCCGGGGAGCTGTTTTTT. This encodes CASSPDGGRAGELFF.

The V gene is TRBV5-1, the J gene TRBJ1-2, with 9 bases fitting TRBD1. The length of the CDR3 is 17 residues. The trim removed 4 bases at V and 3 bases at J, leaving 13 bases unmatched. Germline CDR1 is SGHRS and CDR2 is YFSETQ. The CDR3 DNA sequence: TGCGCCAGCAGCCGGACGGCCGGGACAGGGATCGACTATGGCTACACCTTC. It is translated as CASSRTAGTGIDYGYTF.

J is TRBJ1-5 and V is TRBV2; D is possibly TRBD1 (5 bases). CDR3 length: 13 amino acids. Germline-derived CDR1 and CDR2 are SNHLY and FYNNEI. V gave up 5 bases and J gave up 9 bases, with 14 bases separating them. The CDR3 DNA is TGTGCCAGCAGTCGGGACGGGGGTCCGCCCCAGCATTTT. This translates into CASSRDGGPPQHF.

This clonotype occurred many times. This chain links TRBV5-1 with TRBJ2-1, with TRBD2 matching over 15 bases. The CDR3 extends over 19 amino acids. V trimming: 4 bases; J trimming: 0 bases; junction bases outside the gene matches: 8. Germline loops: CDR1 SGHRS, CDR2 YFSETQ. For the CDR3, the DNA is TGCGCCAGCAGCCAGGGACTAGCGGGGGGCTCGGGCTCCTACAATGAGCAGTTCTTC. This codes for CASSQGLAGGSGSYNEQFF.

In this sample, this clonotype turned up a few times. The rearrangement joins TRBV19 to TRBJ2-7; 7 bases agree with TRBD1. This CDR3 is 15 amino acids long. From germline, CDR1 is LNHDA and CDR2 SQIVND (reference sequence). After removal of 7 bases from V and 2 bases from J, the junction contained 11 bases not matched to a gene. DNA for the CDR3: TGTGCCAGTAACCCCAGGGCAGGGGGACCCTACGAGCAGTACTTC. Translated: CASNPRAGGPYEQYF.

This clonotype has only a few counts. The rearrangement joins TRBV24-1 to TRBJ2-6; TRBD1 aligns across 8 bases. Germline values: CDR1 KGHDR, CDR2 SFDVKD. The ends lost 2 bases at V and 3 bases at J; junction bases unmatched: 5. The CDR3 spans 17 residues. For the CDR3, the DNA is TGTGCCACCAGTGATTCGGCAGGGGGCCTTGGGGCCAACGTCCTGACTTTC. This gives the protein CATSDSAGGLGANVLTF.

CDR3 sequence: CASSPPRGLAGTDTQYF. The CDR3 DNA reads as TGTGCCAGCAGCCCCCCACGAGGGCTAGCGGGCACAGATACGCAGTATTTT. V gene TRBV12-3 or TRBV12-4 combines with J gene TRBJ2-3; 7 bases fit TRBD2. CDR3 length equals 17 residues. The V gene end was trimmed by 6 bases and the J gene end by 1 base; junction bases not matched to a gene: 13.

The chain carries TRBV3-1 and TRBJ2-1; 11 positions agree with TRBD2. Germline lookup yields CDR1 LGHDT and CDR2 YNNKEL (reference sequence). With 0 bases clipped from V and 8 bases from J, the junction kept 6 bases outside the gene matches. The CDR3 sequence is 16 residues long. The CDR3 nucleotides are TGTGCCAGCAGCCAAGATTTACTAGCGGGGGTGGATGAGCAGTTCTTC. Translation: CASSQDLLAGVDEQFF.

The V and J genes are TRBV29-1 and TRBJ1-1, with D perhaps matching TRBD1 (5 bases). CDR1 and CDR2 from the germline V gene are SQVTM and ANQGSEA. V lost 7 bases and J 4 bases, leaving 19 bases between the germline ends. The CDR3 contains 14 residues. CDR3 nucleotide sequence: TGCAGCGGTTGTAGGTCGACAGTTGGCACTGAAGCTTTCTTT. It codes for CSGCRSTVGTEAFF.

This chain joins TRBV13 and TRBJ2-7; 7 bases fit TRBD2. Germline assignment: CDR1 PRHDT and CDR2 FYEKMQ (reference sequence). Trimming removed 2 bases from V and 3 bases from J; junction bases left unmatched: 10. The CDR3 runs to 16 residues. The CDR3 loop reads CASSLFMGGISYEQYF. The CDR3 coding sequence is TGTGCCAGCAGCTTATTCATGGGGGGGATAAGCTACGAGCAGTACTTC.

V gene TRBV12-3 or TRBV12-4 combines with J gene TRBJ2-5; 7 bases align to TRBD2. The length of the CDR3 is 16 residues. The J segment lost 5 bases and the V segment lost 0 bases, leaving 9 bases of the junction unmatched. CDR3 in amino acids: CASSLAQGGSGETQYF. Written as DNA, the CDR3 is TGTGCCAGCAGTTTAGCGCAGGGAGGGTCGGGCGAGACCCAGTACTTC.

The CDR3: CASNGENKQYF. DNA of the CDR3: TGTGCCAGCAACGGGGAAAACAAGCAGTACTTC. The chain is built from TRBV2 and TRBJ2-7, with D possibly matching TRBD2 (5 bases). Germline CDR1 reads SNHLY; CDR2 reads FYNNEI. V was shortened by 7 bases and J by 8 bases, with 12 bases between the two germline ends. CDR3 length equals 11 residues.

This clonotype was observed a few times. This chain uses TRBV20-1 with TRBJ2-5, with 7 bases matching TRBD2. The CDR3 runs to 15 residues. The J segment lost 5 bases and the V segment lost 3 bases, leaving 12 bases of the junction unmatched. Per the germline V gene, CDR1 is DFQATT and CDR2 is SNEGSKA (reference sequence). The CDR3 DNA sequence: TGCAGTGCTAGCAGTGCGCGGGAGAATGGGGAGACCCAGTACTTC. This sequence encodes CSASSARENGETQYF.

The chain links TRBV4-1 to TRBJ2-5; 8 positions match TRBD1. The CDR3 extends over 14 amino acids. Germline loops: CDR1 MGHRA, CDR2 YSYEKL. V lost 5 bases, J lost 4 bases, and 6 bases stayed unmatched. The CDR3: CASSWRQGPETQYF. CDR3 nucleotides: TGCGCCAGCAGCTGGAGACAGGGGCCAGAGACCCAGTACTTC.